Sequencing of this TCR beta chain was carried out in a study of PD-1 blockade in classical Hodgkin lymphoma. The V gene's germline CDR1 is ENHRY and CDR2 SYGVKD. Trimming pared 10 bases from V and 0 bases from J, leaving 12 bases between. The CDR3 is 13 amino acids. This clone is medium-sized within its sample. The antigen remains unidentified. Repertoires were generated with immunoSEQ multiplex PCR, while TCRdb's copy carries only in-frame clones and drops some. The sample contains 20,000 to 25,000 clones, 60% to 80% of which appear only once. General study results and limits: Some patients began nivolumab under 1 year after ASCT. These patients were excluded from later analyses.

As to time point: cycle 4 day 1 (C4D1), after 6 weeks of nivolumab. There was relapse after autologous stem cell transplantation in every patient, and there was variation in brentuximab vedotin exposure. The sequence was collected from a human donor with classical Hodgkin lymphoma. Source: peripheral blood mononuclear cells (PBMCs), taken before the fourth cycle of nivolumab. V and J are TRBV10-3 and TRBJ1-1; D gene ambiguous. CDR3 coding DNA: TGTGCCACCACGGGCCACCTGAACACTGAAGCTTTCTTT. Protein product: CATTGHLNTEAFF.